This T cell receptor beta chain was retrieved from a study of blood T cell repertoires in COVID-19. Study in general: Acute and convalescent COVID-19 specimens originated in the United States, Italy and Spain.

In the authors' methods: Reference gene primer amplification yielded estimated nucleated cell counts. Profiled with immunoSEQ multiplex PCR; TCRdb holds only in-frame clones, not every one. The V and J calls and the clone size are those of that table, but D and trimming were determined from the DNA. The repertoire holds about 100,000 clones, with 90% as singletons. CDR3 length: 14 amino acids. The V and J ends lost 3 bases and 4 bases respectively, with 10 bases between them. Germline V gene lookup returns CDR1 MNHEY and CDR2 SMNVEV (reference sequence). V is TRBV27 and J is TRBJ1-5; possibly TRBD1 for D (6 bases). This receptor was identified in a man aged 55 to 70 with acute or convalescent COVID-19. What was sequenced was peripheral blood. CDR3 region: CASSFWGLNQPQHF. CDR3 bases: TGTGCCAGCAGTTTCTGGGGGCTGAATCAGCCCCAGCATTTT.